The present T cell receptor (beta chain) was sequenced within a study of blood T cell repertoires in COVID-19 (dated by TCRdb to 2020 to 2021). Background for the entire study: Samples from collaborators originated in the United States, Italy and Spain and spanned both the acute and convalescent phases of COVID-19. HLA class I and class II types, where available, came from metadata supplied by the sample provider rather than from assay-based typing. Samples were obtained from the ongoing ImmuneRACE study (first 160 participants) and from about 1,300 subjects provided by 6 global collaborators. Nearly every sample came with metadata listing a de-identified subject ID, COVID-19 status, age in years and sex. Subjects who had been exposed to COVID-19, were actively infected with it, or had recovered from it provided the deeply sampled blood TCRbeta repertoires that made up the dataset. The repertoires were made available in a free public database intended to serve as a resource for research on the immune response to SARS-CoV-2. The prospective study material was composed of cDNA or gDNA derived from T cells, B-cell-depleted T cells, or PBMCs. Broader findings and caveats from the paper: The quantity of clinical and demographic metadata differed by source and by participant and was supplied without curation.

The immunoSEQ Assay, a bias-controlled multiplex PCR, was used to amplify TCRbeta CDR3 regions from genomic DNA. Turning to the authors' computational methods: Nucleated cell counts per sample were estimated from amplification of reference gene primers within the assay. To quantify the absolute abundance of each unique TCRbeta CDR3 rearrangement, sequence reads were collapsed and filtered. For each sample, productive Simpson clonality was calculated as the square root of Simpson's diversity index across productive rearrangements. As stored in TCRdb, this immuneACCESS dataset retains in-frame rearrangements with V and J assigned. A fraction of the clones does not appear; measured against another copy, unresolved V genes explain less than half of the discrepancy, and the remainder lacks a known reason. The V and J calls and clone size were taken over from that table, and D and trimming were inferred from the DNA. For this sample the table gives around 250,000 clones, of which under 90% were detected only once. Of the sample, less than 1% falls within the top ten clones.

Notes on this clone: The target of this receptor is not known. Per-base quality was not reported, and no clone a single base away is much larger than it.

Another Seattle source contributed samples from volunteer blood donors who had recovered from COVID-19. Collaborating institutions collected whole blood in K2EDTA tubes following their own protocols. For TCRbeta analysis, collaborator samples were shipped as frozen whole blood, as isolated PBMCs, or as DNA extracted from either sample type. According to the germline V gene, CDR1 reads SGHRS and CDR2 reads YFSETQ. V is clipped by 1 base and J by 5 bases, and the sequence between their germline boundaries is 24 bases long. The CDR3 numbers 18 residues from cysteine through phenylalanine. The read is trimmed to its CDR3 DNA, 54 bases read in frame from base 1.

Sequencing used peripheral blood. The rearranged segments are TRBV5-1 and TRBJ2-5; TRBD2 might be the D gene, on 7 matching bases. This TCR was recovered from a woman in her 40s who had recovered from COVID-19. This receptor has the CDR3 CASSLLTRGGARGETQYF. At the DNA level, the sequence is TGCGCCAGCAGCTTGTTGACGAGAGGGGGGGCGCGTGGGGAGACCCAGTACTTC.